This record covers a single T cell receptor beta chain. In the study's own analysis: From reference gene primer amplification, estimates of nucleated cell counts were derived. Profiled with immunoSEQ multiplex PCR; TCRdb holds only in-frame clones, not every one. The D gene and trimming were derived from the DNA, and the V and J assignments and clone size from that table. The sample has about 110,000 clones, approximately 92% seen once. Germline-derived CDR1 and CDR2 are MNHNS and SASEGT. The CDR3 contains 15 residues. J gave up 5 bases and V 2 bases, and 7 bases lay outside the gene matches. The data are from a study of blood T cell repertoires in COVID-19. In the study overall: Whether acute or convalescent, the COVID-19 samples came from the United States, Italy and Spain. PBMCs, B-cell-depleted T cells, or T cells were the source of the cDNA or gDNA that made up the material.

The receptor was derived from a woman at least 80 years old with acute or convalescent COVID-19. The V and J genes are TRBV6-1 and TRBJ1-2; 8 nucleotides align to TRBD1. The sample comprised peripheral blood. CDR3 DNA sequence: TGTGCCAGCAGTGAAAGGGGAACAGGGGGGTATGGCTACACCTTC. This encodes CASSERGTGGYGYTF.